This is a list of T cell receptor beta chains from one sample in a study of T cells in Graves' hyperthyroidism and ophthalmopathy. TCRdb analysed the multiplex PCR reads with MiXCR anew, one entry per CDR3 protein. Of about 360,000 distinct CDR3 sequences listed, more than 20% are singletons. Sequenced: blood. The receptors were gathered from a middle-aged man with Graves' hyperthyroidism. Both conserved end residues are part of each CDR3. The order of the fields is D gene, V gene, J gene, clone size, CDR3 DNA, CDR3 protein. A D gene is named only where the DNA matches it firmly. Size tells how often a clone was seen (once, few, many) or the class of an expanded clone, and some rows leave it out.

>-|TRBV7-9|TRBJ2-3|-
TGTGCCAGCAGAACAGGGTTTAGCACAGATACGCAGTATTTT
CASRTGFSTDTQYF
>-|TRBV10-3|TRBJ2-3|-
TGTGCCATCAGTGAAAAAGGGGCAGATACGCAGTATTTT
CAISEKGADTQYF
>TRBD2|TRBV20-1|TRBJ2-1|-
TGCAGTGCTAGAGATCCGACTAGCGGGAGCTTGAATGAGCAGTTCTTC
CSARDPTSGSLNEQFF
>TRBD1|TRBV18|TRBJ1-1|few
TGTGCCAGCTCCCCGACAGGGGACACTGAAGCTTTCTTT
CASSPTGDTEAFF
>-|TRBV6-6|TRBJ1-2|few
TGTGCCAGCAGTTACAACGAGGCCGGGGTCTATGGCTACACCTTC
CASSYNEAGVYGYTF
>-|TRBV20-1|TRBJ2-5|many
TGCAGTGCTAGAGATCCTTGGGCCCAAAAGTACTTC
CSARDPWAQKYF
>TRBD2|TRBV28|TRBJ2-1|-
TGTGCCAGCACCTCAATGGGGGTAGCGGGAGGCCGTAGAACCTACAATGAGCAGTTCTTC
CASTSMGVAGGRRTYNEQFF
>-|TRBV24-1|TRBJ2-1|-
TGTGCCACCAGTGGCCTGGGTAGAGAGCAGTTCTTC
CATSGLGREQFF
>-|TRBV5-1|TRBJ2-5|-
TGCGCCAGCAGCTTCGAAGGGGACCAAGAGACCCAGTACTTC
CASSFEGDQETQYF
>-|TRBV7-3|TRBJ2-1|many
TGTGCCAGCAGCCCTGACCCTGGATACGCCGACTATGAGCAGTTCTTC
CASSPDPGYADYEQFF
>TRBD2|TRBV18|TRBJ2-1|-
TGTGCCAGCTCAGAACAAAGCGGGAACTCCTACAATGAGCAGTTCTTC
CASSEQSGNSYNEQFF
>-|TRBV27|TRBJ1-5|few
TGTGCCAGCCGAGGGACTGGGGGCAATCAGCCCCAGCATTTT
CASRGTGGNQPQHF